This T cell receptor beta chain was retrieved from a study of blood T cell repertoires in COVID-19. Germline trimming cut 5 bases from V and 6 bases from J; bases unmatched to any gene: 5. CDR1 is PRHDT and CDR2 is FYEKMQ in the germline V gene (reference sequence). The length of the CDR3 is 14 residues. How the authors handled the data: By means of reference gene primer amplification, nucleated cell counts were estimated. TCRdb's table, derived via immunoSEQ multiplex PCR, lists solely in-frame clones and lacks some. The V and J calls and clone size come from that table; D and trimming were worked out from the DNA. Among roughly 340,000 clones listed, more than 75% were seen once.

The chain combines TRBV13 with TRBJ2-3; TRBD2 agrees at 10 bases. The source material was peripheral blood. The clonotype was recovered from a woman between 18 and 29 years old who had recovered from COVID-19. CDR3 sequence: CASSLGTSDDTQYF. The CDR3 DNA is TGTGCCAGCAGCCTCGGGACTAGCGACGATACGCAGTATTTT.